Presented here are 32 T cell receptor beta chains from one specimen sequenced in a study of blood T cells in healthy people across ages. The use of a sample-barcoded 5' primer and a J-beta primer mix characterized a second PCR of about 6 to 12 cycles. TCRdb independently ran MiXCR on the 5' RACE reads; one entry per CDR3 protein. The sample lists about 1.7 million distinct CDR3 sequences; about 28% were seen once. Sequencing was carried out using blood. The origin of the receptors is a woman younger than 45 in good health.

There are a few counts of this clonotype. The chain carries TRBV9 and TRBJ1-5, with a possible D match to TRBD1 (6 bases). The germline gives CDR1 SGDLS, CDR2 YYNGEE. The CDR3 is made up of 15 amino acids. Trimming took 3 bases from V and 6 from J, leaving 16 bases between them. The CDR3 sequence: CASSAEGQRGQPQHF. As DNA, the CDR3 is TGTGCCAGCAGCGCCGAAGGACAGCGCGGTCAGCCCCAGCATTTT.

This clonotype came up a few times. J is TRBJ2-5 and V is TRBV4-1; TRBD2 might be the D (6 bases). In germline, CDR1 is MGHRA, CDR2 YSYEKL. The CDR3 runs 17 residues. V was trimmed by 0 bases and J by 5 bases, leaving 19 bases between them. The CDR3 reads CASSQEEVLQGGETQYF. The CDR3 DNA is TGCGCCAGCAGCCAAGAGGAAGTGCTTCAAGGAGGGGAGACCCAGTACTTC.

The J gene is TRBJ2-2, the V gene TRBV5-1, with D perhaps matching TRBD1 or TRBD2 (5 bases each). The CDR3 spans 17 residues. Trimming pared 0 bases from V and 0 bases from J, leaving 12 bases between. Per the germline V gene, CDR1 is SGHRS and CDR2 is YFSETQ. Written as DNA, the CDR3 is TGCGCCAGCAGCTTGGGACACGGGACGCCGAACACCGGGGAGCTGTTTTTT. Translation gives CASSLGHGTPNTGELFF.

The rearrangement uses TRBV27 and TRBJ1-2, with 7 positions matching TRBD1. V lost 5 bases to trimming and J lost 6 bases; unmatched junction nucleotides: 15. Per germline, CDR1 MNHEY and CDR2 SMNVEV (reference sequence). This CDR3 spans 16 amino acids. In DNA form, the CDR3 reads TGTGCCAGCAGTCCACGAGGGGGGACAGAAGAGAATGGCTACACCTTC. Translation gives CASSPRGGTEENGYTF.

The V gene is TRBV11-2, the J gene TRBJ1-1, with D uncertain. V was pared by 5 bases and J by 9 bases, with 16 bases between. Germline V gene lookup returns CDR1 SGHAT and CDR2 FQNNGV. The CDR3 is 13 residues long. This CDR3 is CASSTDRGSQAFF. The DNA for the CDR3 is TGTGCCAGCAGCACGGACCGAGGGTCTCAAGCTTTCTTT.

This clonotype has a count of ten or more. The chain couples TRBV6-5 to TRBJ2-1; D is ambiguous. CDR1 and CDR2 (germline): MNHEY, SVGAGI. The CDR3 contains 11 residues. Trimming stripped 8 bases from V and 7 bases from J, with 9 bases between. The CDR3 is CASRTENEQFF. DNA for the CDR3: TGTGCCAGCCGAACTGAAAATGAGCAGTTCTTC.

As concerns this clonotype: A read error may account for a junction end that differs from germline. The genes are TRBV20-1 and TRBJ2-6; tentative D call: TRBD1 (6 bases). This CDR3 has 15 residues. CDR1 DFQATT and CDR2 SNEGSKA come from the germline V gene (reference sequence). CDR3 in amino acids: CSASLIEPGASVLTF. DNA of the CDR3: TGCAGTGCTAGCCTTATTGAACCAGGGGCCAGCGTCCTGACTTTC.

This clonotype was counted between two and nine times. This sequence joins TRBV7-2 and TRBJ2-5; TRBD2 matches 12 bases. This CDR3 is 16 amino acids long. Unmatched junction bases numbered 7, after V lost 4 bases and J lost 4 bases. Germline V gene data show CDR1 as SGHTA and CDR2 as FQGNSA. DNA of the CDR3: TGTGCCAGCAGCTCCGGACTAGCGGGGAGAAGAGAGACCCAGTACTTC. The encoded protein is CASSSGLAGRRETQYF.

Many counts were recorded for this clonotype. The rearrangement joins TRBV2 to TRBJ2-3, with D unclear. CDR3 length: 12 amino acids. Germline V gene lookup returns CDR1 SNHLY and CDR2 FYNNEI. V gave up 6 bases and J gave up 1 base, with 5 bases separating them. CDR3 DNA: TGTGCCAGCAGGCGCGGCACAGATACGCAGTATTTT. Encoded protein: CASRRGTDTQYF.

This clonotype was found a few times. The rearrangement links TRBV6-6 to TRBJ2-1; 7 bases agree with TRBD2. J gave up 7 bases and V 6 bases, and 12 bases lay outside the gene matches. This CDR3 comprises 15 residues. CDR1 and CDR2 (germline): MNHNY, SVGAGI (reference sequence). CDR3 sequence reads: CASSPPQRDQNEQFF. The DNA for the CDR3 is TGTGCCAGCAGCCCTCCGCAGCGGGATCAGAATGAGCAGTTCTTC.

This clonotype was detected a few times. The V call is TRBV24-1, the J call TRBJ2-4; D call uncertain. Deletions cut 5 bases from V and 15 bases from J, with 16 bases between. The germline V gene encodes CDR1 KGHDR and CDR2 SFDVKD. This CDR3 has 12 residues. For the CDR3, the DNA is TGTGCCACCAGTGGAGCCCCAGGAGATGGGTACTTC. The encoded protein is CATSGAPGDGYF.

This clonotype was detected many times. The rearrangement joins TRBV27 to TRBJ2-5, with 10 bases lining up with TRBD2. This CDR3 is built from 15 residues. The germline CDR1 and CDR2 sequences are MNHEY and SMNVEV (reference sequence). After removal of 5 bases from V and 1 base from J, the junction contained 4 bases not matched to a gene. The DNA for the CDR3 is TGTGCCAGCAGTCCGATAGCGGGGGGCCAAGAGACCCAGTACTTC. Its translation: CASSPIAGGQETQYF.

This clonotype has ten or more counts. The chain uses TRBV7-2 and TRBJ2-7; D not resolved. This CDR3 is 11 amino acids long. CDR1 and CDR2 from the germline V gene are SGHTA and FQGNSA. Deletions cut 2 bases from V and 6 bases from J, with 5 bases between. The CDR3 here is CASSLRAEQYF. The CDR3 nucleotides are TGTGCCAGCAGCTTACGGGCCGAGCAGTACTTC.

This clonotype was seen ten or more times. The V gene is TRBV6-4, the J gene TRBJ2-1; TRBD2 matches at 14 bases. CDR1 and CDR2 (germline): MRHNA, SNTAGT. The CDR3 has 15 amino acids. J gave up 6 bases and V 6 bases, and 4 bases lay outside the gene matches. The CDR3 nucleotides are TGTGCCAGCAGGGAAGGACTAGCGGGGGGCAATGAGCAGTTCTTC. Its translation is CASREGLAGGNEQFF.

This clonotype was detected ten times or more. One end of the junction is discordant with germline, which a read error may explain. J is TRBJ2-5 and V is TRBV12-3 or TRBV12-4; D is uncertain. This CDR3 has 12 amino acids. CDR3 sequence: CASSLGPETQYF. CDR3 bases: TGTGCCAGCAGCTTAGGTCCAGAGACCCAGTACTTC.

Only a few counts were recorded for this clonotype. The rearrangement links TRBV5-5 to TRBJ2-1, with D possibly matching TRBD1 (6 bases). Germline lookup yields CDR1 SGHKS and CDR2 YYEKEE (reference sequence). CDR3 length: 13 amino acids. The V gene lost 5 bases and the J gene lost 10 bases, with 16 bases spanning the gap. The CDR3 region has the DNA TGTGCCAGCAGAGGCCCGGTGGGGACAGAGCAGTTCTTC. It codes for CASRGPVGTEQFF.

The V gene is TRBV4-1, the J gene TRBJ1-6; weak D call: TRBD1 (5 bases). The CDR3 totals 13 residues. V gave up 1 base and J gave up 11 bases, with 9 bases separating them. CDR1 and CDR2 (germline): MGHRA, YSYEKL. The CDR3 nucleotides are TGCGCCAGCAGCCAAGTAGGAGGGGCACCCCTCCACTTT. This gives the protein CASSQVGGAPLHF.

This clonotype occurred a few times. The junction and the germline gene differ at one end; a read error may be behind it. The chain joins TRBV12-3 or TRBV12-4 to TRBJ2-1; TRBD2 agrees at 8 bases. CDR3 length equals 13 residues. The CDR3 loop is CTSSTGTSNEQFF. DNA of the CDR3: TGTACCAGCAGCACCGGGACTAGCAATGAGCAGTTCTTC.

This clonotype was detected ten times or more. Here the CDR3 DNA reads TGCAGCGTGGGGTTCACCACCTACGAGCAGTACTTC. Translating gives CSVGFTTYEQYF. The V call is TRBV29-1, the J call TRBJ2-7; D is unclear. V was cut by 6 bases and J by 2 bases, with 11 bases left in between. The CDR3 length is 12 residues. Germline CDR1 SQVTM, CDR2 ANQGSEA.

On this clonotype itself: One junction end disagrees with the germline gene, perhaps due to a read error. The chain links TRBV14 to TRBJ2-2; D remains unclear. Germline V CDR1 and CDR2: SGHDN, FVKESK. The CDR3 is made up of 12 amino acids. CDR3 nucleotides: TGTGCCGGCAGCCAATATACCGGGGAGCTGTTTTTT. Translation: CAGSQYTGELFF. Filled out from reference TRBV14 and TRBJ2-2, the complete variable domain reads EAGVTQFPSHSVIEKGQTVTLRCDPISGHDNLYWYRRVMGKEIKFLLHFVKESKQDESGMPNNRFLAERTGGTYSTLKVQPAELEDSGVYFCAGSQYTGELFFGEGSRLTVL.

This clonotype appeared many times. This chain links TRBV5-1 with TRBJ2-7, with D possibly called TRBD1 or TRBD2 (6 bases each). Germline CDR1 reads SGHRS; CDR2 reads YFSETQ. Trimming cost V 1 base and J 3 bases, with 14 bases left between them. This CDR3 has 15 residues. In nucleotides, the CDR3 is TGCGCCAGCAGCTTGAAGGGGGGCGTGTTCTACGAGCAGTACTTC. Translating gives CASSLKGGVFYEQYF. Drawing the rest from reference TRBV5-1 and TRBJ2-7, the complete variable domain is KAGVTQTPRYLIKTRGQQVTLSCSPISGHRSVSWYQQTPGQGLQFLFEYFSETQRNKGNFPGRFSGRQFSNSRSEMNVSTLELGDSALYLCASSLKGGVFYEQYFGPGTRLTVT.

V usage is TRBV30 and J usage is TRBJ2-7; TRBD1 matches 7 bases. The junction had 11 bases not matched to a gene; V was cut back by 5 bases and J by 4 bases. Germline CDR1 is GTSNPN and CDR2 is SVGIG (reference sequence). The CDR3 has 14 residues. The CDR3, as DNA: TGTGCCTGGGGGACCGGGACAGTCAATTACGAGCAGTACTTC. This sequence encodes CAWGTGTVNYEQYF.

This clonotype was picked up a small number of times. The gene calls are TRBV7-9 and TRBJ1-4; D is unresolved. V lost 4 bases and J lost 0, with 9 bases in between. The CDR3 length is 15 residues. The germline CDR1 and CDR2 sequences are SEHNR and FQNEAQ (reference sequence). The CDR3, as DNA: TGTGCCAGCAGCTCAGCAATTGCAACTAATGAAAAACTGTTTTTT. Amino acids: CASSSAIATNEKLFF.

The V gene is TRBV6-5, the J gene TRBJ2-3; the match to TRBD1 covers 7 bases. The junction had 5 bases not matched to a gene; V was cut back by 6 bases and J by 5 bases. The germline V gene encodes CDR1 MNHEY and CDR2 SVGAGI. The CDR3 covers 13 residues. The CDR3 region has the DNA TGTGCCAGCAGACAGGGGATATTAGATACGCAGTATTTT. It codes for CASRQGILDTQYF.

This clonotype appeared many times. The rearrangement uses TRBV20-1 and TRBJ2-1; unclear D gene. The CDR3 extends over 13 amino acids. V was pared by 0 bases and J by 8 bases, with 11 bases between. Germline lookup yields CDR1 DFQATT and CDR2 SNEGSKA (reference sequence). The CDR3 sequence is CSARDPRTDEQFF. For the CDR3, the DNA is TGCAGTGCTAGAGATCCACGGACGGATGAGCAGTTCTTC.

This clonotype came up once. The CDR3 region has the DNA TGTGCCAGCAGCTTAGCAGGACGGCAGGGAGGAAACAATGAGCAGTTCTTC. Translated: CASSLAGRQGGNNEQFF. This chain connects TRBV7-9 to TRBJ2-1, with D perhaps matching TRBD2 (6 bases). Germline assignment: CDR1 SEHNR and CDR2 FQNEAQ (reference sequence). CDR3 length: 17 amino acids. V shed 0 bases and J shed 5 bases, with 17 bases lying between them.

This chain connects TRBV20-1 to TRBJ2-5; 13 nucleotides match TRBD2. Germline V gene sequence: CDR1 DFQATT, CDR2 SNEGSKA (reference sequence). The CDR3 has 18 residues. Trimming took 6 bases from V and 5 from J; bases not matched to a gene: 18. The CDR3: CSADLTSGGAGRKETQYF. Here the CDR3 DNA reads TGCAGTGCGGATCTTACTAGCGGGGGGGCCGGTAGGAAGGAGACCCAGTACTTC.

In its sample, this clonotype was seen many times. The chain recombines TRBV29-1 with TRBJ2-5; TRBD2 matches at 9 bases. The end of the DNA fits TRBJ2-7 better, so the J call may be wrong. CDR1 is SQVTM and CDR2 is ANQGSEA in the germline V gene. The CDR3 spans 13 residues. The CDR3 is CSVVTSGLGEQYF. CDR3 in DNA: TGCAGCGTCGTTACTAGCGGGCTAGGCGAGCAGTACTTC.

This clonotype was counted a single time. Given a much more abundant clone one base away, this may be a read error. The V call is TRBV5-1, the J call TRBJ2-5; D possibly matches TRBD1 or TRBD2 (6 bases each). Looked up from germline, CDR1 is SGHRS and CDR2 is YFSETQ. V was clipped by 4 bases and J by 5 bases, with 30 bases between them. The CDR3 is 19 amino acids. DNA of the CDR3: TGCGCCAGCAGCCCCACCGGGACACTTCGGGACTTAATCTTGGAGACCCAGTACTTC. It translates to CASSPTGTLRDLILETQYF. Filled out from reference TRBV5-1 and TRBJ2-5, the complete variable domain reads KAGVTQTPRYLIKTRGQQVTLSCSPISGHRSVSWYQQTPGQGLQFLFEYFSETQRNKGNFPGRFSGRQFSNSRSEMNVSTLELGDSALYLCASSPTGTLRDLILETQYFGPGTRLLVL.

This chain uses TRBV29-1 with TRBJ2-2; D unresolved. Deletions cut 7 bases from V and 1 base from J, with 10 bases between. The CDR3 has 13 residues. Germline CDR1 and CDR2: SQVTM and ANQGSEA. CDR3 sequence reads: CSGTTRNTGELFF. The CDR3 coding sequence is TGCAGCGGGACGACTCGGAACACCGGGGAGCTGTTTTTT.

The V call is TRBV11-2, the J call TRBJ1-4; D gene unclear. The ends were cut back, 5 bases at V and 3 bases at J, with 10 bases in the middle. This CDR3 has 14 amino acids. Germline V gene data show CDR1 as SGHAT and CDR2 as FQNNGV. The CDR3 loop is CASSPTDPNEKLFF. The CDR3 DNA follows: TGTGCCAGCAGCCCAACAGATCCTAATGAAAAACTGTTTTTT.

V is TRBV29-1 and J is TRBJ2-7, with 9 positions matching TRBD1. From germline, CDR1 is SQVTM and CDR2 ANQGSEA. The CDR3 is 14 residues long. Trimming removed 0 bases from V and 3 bases from J; junction bases left unmatched: 3. The DNA of the CDR3 is TGCAGCGTTGAAGACGGGGACAGGGTCTACGAGCAGTACTTC. Its protein product is CSVEDGDRVYEQYF.